This T cell receptor (beta chain) was sequenced for a study of beta chain features in type 1 diabetes. Whole-study results and caveats: Patients with Type 1 diabetes showed moderately but significantly shorter TCRB CDR3s in all four CD4+ subsets.

Germline V gene data show CDR1 as ENHRY and CDR2 as SYGVKD. Trimming took off 0 bases at V and 9 bases at J, with 6 bases between the two ends. The CDR3 loop spans 12 amino acids. The whole isolated RNA underwent reverse transcription, so sequencing captured expressed TCRB transcripts. The data were produced by immunoSEQ multiplex PCR, yet TCRdb's version contains in-frame clones alone and is incomplete. The data contain a few hundred thousand clones, over 9.5% of them singletons. This clone was recorded a few times. As yet, its antigen is unknown. Material for sequencing was naive CD4+ T cells from blood. V usage is TRBV10-3 and J usage is TRBJ2-1; tentative D call: TRBD1 (6 bases). This TCR was sampled from a woman between 18 and 29 years old with type 1 diabetes. The CDR3 loop is CAISESDSEQFF. The DNA of the CDR3 is TGTGCCATCAGTGAGTCGGACAGTGAGCAGTTCTTC.